What follows are 6 T cell receptor beta chains derived from one specimen sequenced in a study of T cells in Graves' hyperthyroidism and ophthalmopathy. From RNA transcripts, TCR beta CDR3 regions were amplified. With the HTBI primer set, the TCR CDR3 went through a first round of RT-PCR. In TCRdb, the multiplex PCR reads were re-called with MiXCR into one record per CDR3 protein. Among around 440,000 distinct CDR3 sequences listed, 15% to 18% were seen once. The source material was blood. Source of these receptors: a woman between 18 and 29 years old with Graves' hyperthyroidism.

V usage is TRBV20-1 and J usage is TRBJ2-5; no reliable D call. Germline V gene lookup returns CDR1 DFQATT and CDR2 SNEGSKA (reference sequence). V was pared by 4 bases and J by 1 base, with 10 bases between. The CDR3 consists of 13 residues. In DNA form, the CDR3 reads TGCAGTGCTATAGGGTGGACCCAAGAGACCCAGTACTTC. Its protein is CSAIGWTQETQYF.

The V call is TRBV2, the J call TRBJ2-5; 11 nucleotides agree with TRBD2. V was pared by 0 bases and J by 5 bases, with 14 bases of the junction left unmatched. CDR3 length equals 19 residues. Germline CDR1 is SNHLY and CDR2 is FYNNEI. The CDR3 sequence is CASSEALGYSGRARETQYF. CDR3 DNA: TGTGCCAGCAGTGAAGCCCTCGGATATAGCGGGAGGGCCCGGGAGACCCAGTACTTC.

This clonotype was observed a few times. The rearrangement uses TRBV11-2 and TRBJ2-1; 13 nucleotides align to TRBD2. Germline V gene data show CDR1 as SGHAT and CDR2 as FQNNGV. With V trimmed by 1 base and J by 9 bases, 18 bases remained unmatched. The CDR3 extends over 20 amino acids. The CDR3 loop is CASSLVLLLAGGPGLSEQFF. DNA of the CDR3: TGTGCCAGCAGCTTAGTCCTCCTACTAGCGGGAGGGCCGGGGTTAAGTGAGCAGTTCTTC.

This clonotype showed up just a few times. This chain connects TRBV27 to TRBJ2-1; TRBD2 aligns across 8 bases. The CDR3 spans 18 residues. The germline CDR1 and CDR2 sequences are MNHEY and SMNVEV (reference sequence). With 2 bases clipped from V and 3 bases from J, the junction kept 12 bases outside the gene matches. In nucleotides, the CDR3 is TGTGCCAGCAGTTTACTTCTGGCTAGCGGGTTTAACTACAATGAGCAGTTCTTC. Encoded protein: CASSLLLASGFNYNEQFF.

The gene calls are TRBV6-2 or TRBV6-3 and TRBJ1-5; perhaps TRBD1 as D (5 bases). Trimming shortened V by 5 bases and J by 0 bases, and 14 bases separated the two germline ends. Per germline, CDR1 MNHEY and CDR2 SVGEGT. The CDR3 is 16 amino acids. CDR3 protein: CASSGGAVHSNQPQHF. CDR3 nucleotide sequence: TGTGCCAGCAGTGGGGGTGCGGTCCATAGCAATCAGCCCCAGCATTTT.

The genes are TRBV7-9 and TRBJ2-3; D remains ambiguous. Per the germline V gene, CDR1 is SEHNR and CDR2 is FQNEAQ (reference sequence). Trimming removed 0 bases at V and 0 bases at J, with 10 bases between. The CDR3 loop spans 16 amino acids. CDR3 residues: CASSLASVASTDTQYF. Here the CDR3 DNA reads TGTGCCAGCAGCTTAGCGAGTGTTGCTAGCACAGATACGCAGTATTTT.